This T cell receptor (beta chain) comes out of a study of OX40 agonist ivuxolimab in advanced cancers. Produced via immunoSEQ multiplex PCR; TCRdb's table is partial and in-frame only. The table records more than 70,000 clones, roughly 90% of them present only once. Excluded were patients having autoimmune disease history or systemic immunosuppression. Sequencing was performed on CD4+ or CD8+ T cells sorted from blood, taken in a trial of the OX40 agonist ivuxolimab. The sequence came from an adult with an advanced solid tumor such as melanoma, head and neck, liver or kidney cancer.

CDR3 protein: CASSPPSGGAGELFF. CDR3 in DNA: TGTGCCAGCAGCCCCCCATCTGGAGGCGCCGGGGAGCTGTTTTTT. The rearrangement links TRBV11-3 to TRBJ2-2; perhaps TRBD2 as D (5 bases). Germline loops: CDR1 SGHNT, CDR2 YENEEA. The CDR3 contains 15 residues. Trimming cost V 5 bases and J 6 bases, with 16 bases left between them.